The 18 T cell receptor beta chains reported below all come from one sample, sequenced in a study of T cell responses to AZD1222 COVID-19 vaccine. The table came from immunoSEQ multiplex PCR; TCRdb's copy has only in-frame clones and leaves some out. The profile shows about 120,000 clones, about 93% of them singletons. This material consisted of peripheral blood, taken 28 days after the second AZD1222 dose. The source is an adult who received the AZD1222 COVID-19 vaccine.

Only one count was recorded for this clone. The chain joins TRBV9 to TRBJ1-3; D unclear. The V gene lost 4 bases and the J gene lost 8 bases, with 13 bases spanning the gap. Per germline, CDR1 SGDLS and CDR2 YYNGEE. This CDR3 contains 13 residues. CDR3: CASSIRDKYTIYF. As DNA, the CDR3 is TGTGCCAGCAGCATACGTGACAAGTACACCATATATTTT.

The rearrangement links TRBV2 to TRBJ1-4, with a possible D match to TRBD1 (5 bases). This CDR3 is 15 amino acids long. Trimming removed 1 base at V and 10 bases at J, with 16 bases between. Germline V CDR1 and CDR2: SNHLY, FYNNEI. CDR3 nucleotide sequence: TGTGCCAGCAGTGAAGGTGGGGCGGTCTTGGGAAAACTGTTTTTT. Amino acid sequence: CASSEGGAVLGKLFF.

This clone has just one count. The V call is TRBV7-9, the J call TRBJ1-1; D is unresolved. The germline V gene encodes CDR1 SEHNR and CDR2 FQNEAQ (reference sequence). Trimming stripped 6 bases from V and 1 base from J, with 9 bases between. The CDR3 sequence is 13 residues long. CDR3 coding DNA: TGTGCCAGCAGTCGGAACGGGAACACTGAAGCTTTCTTT. Translating gives CASSRNGNTEAFF.

The chain links TRBV9 to TRBJ2-1, with TRBD2 identical over 8 bases. The CDR3 covers 15 residues. Trimming took 2 bases from V and 4 from J; bases not matched to a gene: 5. The V gene's germline CDR1 is SGDLS and CDR2 YYNGEE. The DNA of the CDR3 is TGTGCCAGCAGCGTCTCGCGGGGGGCTTACAATGAGCAGTTCTTC. This codes for CASSVSRGAYNEQFF.

The chain joins TRBV15 to TRBJ1-2; 10 nucleotides match TRBD1. Unmatched junction bases numbered 13, after V lost 5 bases and J lost 4 bases. The germline V gene encodes CDR1 LNHNV and CDR2 YYDKDF (reference sequence). CDR3 size: 17 residues. The CDR3 sequence is CATSGRDRGATSYGYTF. DNA of the CDR3: TGTGCCACCAGCGGAAGGGACAGGGGTGCTACGTCCTATGGCTACACCTTC.

J is TRBJ1-1 and V is TRBV13; 10 bases match TRBD1. CDR1 and CDR2 from the germline V gene are PRHDT and FYEKMQ (reference sequence). The V and J ends lost 3 bases and 11 bases, in that order; junction bases with no gene match: 12. This CDR3 has 15 amino acids. The DNA of the CDR3 is TGTGCCAGCAGCTTCTCACTGACCGGGACAGGGGATGCTTTCTTT. It is translated as CASSFSLTGTGDAFF. The complete variable domain, with remaining parts taken from reference TRBV13 and TRBJ1-1, reads AAGVIQSPRHLIKEKRETATLKCYPIPRHDTVYWYQQGPGQDPQFLISFYEKMQSDKGSIPDRFSAQQFSDYHSELNMSSLELGDSALYFCASSFSLTGTGDAFFGQGTRLTVV.

This clone is a singleton in its sample. The chain combines TRBV27 with TRBJ2-5, with 14 positions matching TRBD2. This CDR3 contains 15 residues. V lost 9 bases, J lost 5 bases, and 8 bases stayed unmatched. Germline lookup yields CDR1 MNHEY and CDR2 SMNVEV (reference sequence). The DNA of the CDR3 is TGTGCCAGTCAGGGACTAGCGGGAGTCAGGGAGACCCAGTACTTC. Protein sequence: CASQGLAGVRETQYF.

J is TRBJ1-5 and V is TRBV6-1; TRBD1 aligns across 8 bases. Per germline, CDR1 MNHNS and CDR2 SASEGT. With V trimmed by 3 bases and J by 6 bases, 4 bases remained unmatched. CDR3 length: 14 amino acids. The CDR3, as DNA: TGTGCCAGCAGTGACACAGGGGGGAGTCAGCCCCAGCATTTT. Translated, it gives CASSDTGGSQPQHF.

V and J are TRBV5-1 and TRBJ1-2, with D unresolved. Trimming removed 1 base at V and 3 bases at J, with 7 bases between. Germline CDR1 is SGHRS and CDR2 is YFSETQ. The CDR3 spans 13 residues. The CDR3 loop is CASSLSRYYGYTF. Here the CDR3 DNA reads TGCGCCAGCAGCTTGAGCAGATACTATGGCTACACCTTC.

The chain couples TRBV6-5 to TRBJ1-1; 7 bases align to TRBD1. Looked up from germline, CDR1 is MNHEY and CDR2 is SVGAGI. After removal of 2 bases from V and 0 bases from J, the junction contained 6 bases not matched to a gene. The CDR3 runs 16 residues. Here the CDR3 DNA reads TGTGCCAGCAGTTACCTACCGACAGGGATGAACACTGAAGCTTTCTTT. Its translation is CASSYLPTGMNTEAFF.

This chain joins TRBV2 and TRBJ1-2, with 9 bases fitting TRBD1. Looked up from germline, CDR1 is SNHLY and CDR2 is FYNNEI. Germline trimming cut 7 bases from V and 8 bases from J; bases unmatched to any gene: 5. The CDR3 spans 12 residues. CDR3 nucleotide sequence: TGTGCCAGCACCACAGGGGGCTTGGGCTACACCTTC. Translating it yields CASTTGGLGYTF.

V and J are TRBV28 and TRBJ2-6; D is unresolved. The CDR3 length is 14 residues. Trimming left V 6 bases short and J 0 bases short, with 6 bases between. The germline CDR1 and CDR2 sequences are MDHEN and SYDVKM. The CDR3 bases are TGTGCCAGCAGCCGACTCTCTGGGGCCAACGTCCTGACTTTC. It specifies CASSRLSGANVLTF.

Comment on this clone: Other DNA sequences of this sample code for an identical CDR3. The rearrangement joins TRBV11-2 to TRBJ1-1; maybe TRBD1 (6 bases). V lost 5 bases to trimming and J lost 4 bases, with 14 bases between them. The length of the CDR3 is 14 residues. From germline, CDR1 is SGHAT and CDR2 FQNNGV. The CDR3 protein is CASSLPTGSTEAFF. CDR3 coding DNA: TGTGCCAGCAGCCTTCCTACAGGGTCCACTGAAGCTTTCTTT.

This clone was seen once. The J gene is TRBJ1-5, the V gene TRBV6-1, with D unresolved. Germline V gene sequence: CDR1 MNHNS, CDR2 SASEGT. V lost 2 bases and J lost 5, with 1 base in between. The CDR3 is made up of 11 amino acids. CDR3 region: CASSEYQPQHF. The CDR3 DNA sequence: TGTGCCAGCAGTGAATATCAGCCCCAGCATTTT.

The chain recombines TRBV7-3 with TRBJ2-7; D unclear. This CDR3 spans 13 amino acids. V gave up 3 bases and J gave up 3 bases, with 9 bases separating them. Germline CDR1 and CDR2: SGHTA and FQGTGA. The CDR3 DNA is TGTGCCAGCAGCTTGGACGGAAACTACGAGCAGTACTTC. It yields the protein CASSLDGNYEQYF.

The chain carries TRBV6-2 or TRBV6-3 and TRBJ1-5; a possible D gene is TRBD1 (5 bases). Trimming left V 7 bases short and J 4 bases short, with 14 bases between. Germline CDR1 MNHEY, CDR2 SVGEGT. The CDR3 is 14 residues long. The CDR3 loop is CASNPTGGNQPQHF. Written as DNA, the CDR3 is TGTGCCAGCAACCCCACGGGGGGAAATCAGCCCCAGCATTTT.

The V call is TRBV2, the J call TRBJ1-5, with 7 bases identical to TRBD1. The CDR3 runs 15 residues. Germline V gives CDR1 SNHLY, CDR2 FYNNEI. With 1 base clipped from V and 3 bases from J, the junction kept 3 bases outside the gene matches. In DNA form, the CDR3 reads TGTGCCAGCAGTGAAGGGGACAGAGTCAATCAGCCCCAGCATTTT. Translated: CASSEGDRVNQPQHF.

The sample holds a few counts of this clone. The chain combines TRBV4-1 with TRBJ2-7; D uncertain. Germline loops: CDR1 MGHRA, CDR2 YSYEKL. The CDR3 totals 16 residues. V lost 0 bases and J lost 0, with 12 bases in between. This CDR3 is CASSQEPALSSYEQYF. CDR3 sequence (DNA): TGCGCCAGCAGCCAAGAGCCAGCGCTTAGCTCCTACGAGCAGTACTTC.